Listed below are T cell receptor beta chains from one sample, sequenced in a study of tumor-infiltrating lymphocytes in primary liver carcinoma. TCRdb called the multiplex PCR reads again in MiXCR, with one record for every CDR3 protein. The data show under 200,000 distinct CDR3 sequences, with over 80% seen just once and roughly 20% held by the top ten. Sequencing was carried out using tumor tissue from primary liver carcinoma. All receptors come from a middle-aged man with primary liver carcinoma and hepatitis B virus infection. CDR3s include the opening cysteine and the closing phenylalanine or tryptophan. Each record gives: J gene, D gene, V gene, clone size, CDR3 DNA, CDR3 protein. D genes are given only for firm matches. Clone size is not always given. Where it is, it says once, few, many or a class for expanded clones.

j_gene: TRBJ2-5
d_gene: NA
v_gene: TRBV29-1
abundance: NA
CDR3nt: TGCAGTGTTAAAGATAAGGCTAGTGGGGAGACCCAGTACTTC
CDR3aa: CSVKDKASGETQYF

j_gene: TRBJ1-2
d_gene: TRBD1
v_gene: TRBV6-1
abundance: NA
CDR3nt: TGTGCCAGCATAGTTTACGGGACAGGGTCTGACGGTTACACCTTC
CDR3aa: CASIVYGTGSDGYTF

j_gene: TRBJ2-7
d_gene: NA
v_gene: TRBV11-2
abundance: NA
CDR3nt: TGTGCCAGCAGGTCTAACAGGTACTCCTACGAGGAGTACTTC
CDR3aa: CASRSNRYSYEEYF

j_gene: TRBJ2-5
d_gene: NA
v_gene: TRBV13
abundance: NA
CDR3nt: TGTGCCAGCAGCCCCCGACTCGGGACTCCAGAGACCCAGTACTTC
CDR3aa: CASSPRLGTPETQYF

j_gene: TRBJ1-2
d_gene: TRBD1
v_gene: TRBV6-5
abundance: once
CDR3nt: TGTGTCAGGCGTTACTCGGGGACAGGGTCCAACTATGGCTACACCTTC
CDR3aa: CVRRYSGTGSNYGYTF

j_gene: TRBJ1-5
d_gene: NA
v_gene: TRBV13
abundance: NA
CDR3nt: TGTACCAGCAGCCTAGGCGGTAGCAATCAGCCCCAGCATTTT
CDR3aa: CTSSLGGSNQPQHF

j_gene: TRBJ2-4
d_gene: TRBD2
v_gene: TRBV11-1
abundance: NA
CDR3nt: TGTGCCAGCAGCTTCCCCGGGACTAGCGGGACCAACAGCATTAAGTACTTC
CDR3aa: CASSFPGTSGTNSIKYF

j_gene: TRBJ2-2
d_gene: NA
v_gene: TRBV29-1
abundance: NA
CDR3nt: TGCAACGTTGATTTAGGGGTGAACACCGGGGAGCTGTTTTTT
CDR3aa: CNVDLGVNTGELFF

j_gene: TRBJ2-1
d_gene: TRBD2
v_gene: TRBV7-9
abundance: NA
CDR3nt: TGTGCCAGCAGCTCCTACGGGACTAGCGGGAGAAGCAATGAGCAGTTCTTC
CDR3aa: CASSSYGTSGRSNEQFF

j_gene: TRBJ2-5
d_gene: TRBD2
v_gene: TRBV5-4
abundance: many
CDR3nt: TGTGCCAGCAGCCCGACTAGCGGGCGGCAAGAGACCCAGTACTTC
CDR3aa: CASSPTSGRQETQYF

j_gene: TRBJ2-1
d_gene: TRBD1
v_gene: TRBV5-5
abundance: NA
CDR3nt: TGTGCCAGCGTTCGGGGGGGACAGGGGGATGAGGAGTTCTTC
CDR3aa: CASVRGGQGDEEFF

j_gene: TRBJ2-7
d_gene: NA
v_gene: TRBV11-1
abundance: NA
CDR3nt: TGTATCAGCAGCTCATCCCTGGACTCCTTCAACGAGCAGTACTTC
CDR3aa: CISSSSLDSFNEQYF

j_gene: TRBJ2-7
d_gene: TRBD1
v_gene: TRBV12-3/TRBV12-4
abundance: once
CDR3nt: TGTGCCAACAGTTTAGGGGGCTACGAGCAGAACTTC
CDR3aa: CANSLGGYEQNF

j_gene: TRBJ2-5
d_gene: TRBD2
v_gene: TRBV4-3
abundance: NA
CDR3nt: TGCGCCAGCAGCCAAGCGGTTAGCGGGGAGACTGGTGAGACCCAGTACTTC
CDR3aa: CASSQAVSGETGETQYF

j_gene: TRBJ2-7
d_gene: NA
v_gene: TRBV4-2
abundance: NA
CDR3nt: TGTGCCAGCAGCCAAGGGACGGACTCAAAAGGCTACGAGAAGTACTTC
CDR3aa: CASSQGTDSKGYEKYF

j_gene: TRBJ2-3
d_gene: NA
v_gene: TRBV10-2
abundance: NA
CDR3nt: TGCGCCACCAGTGTAGACAGCGTTACGCAGTATTTT
CDR3aa: CATSVDSVTQYF

j_gene: TRBJ2-3
d_gene: NA
v_gene: TRBV29-1
abundance: NA
CDR3nt: TGCAGCGTTGTTTCGGGAGCAGTTATGCAGTATTTT
CDR3aa: CSVVSGAVMQYF

j_gene: TRBJ1-5
d_gene: NA
v_gene: TRBV11-3
abundance: NA
CDR3nt: TGTACCAGCAGCTTAGATCTGGGGGTGCCTCAGCCCCAGTGTTTT
CDR3aa: CTSSLDLGVPQPQCF

j_gene: TRBJ2-2
d_gene: TRBD2
v_gene: TRBV6-1
abundance: NA
CDR3nt: TGTGTCAGCAGGAGCGGGAGGGCCGATGGCGGGGAGCTGTTATTT
CDR3aa: CVSRSGRADGGELLF

j_gene: TRBJ2-7
d_gene: NA
v_gene: TRBV6-2/TRBV6-3
abundance: NA
CDR3nt: TGTGCCAGCAATTACTCCCATAGCGGAGATTACGAGCAGTACTTC
CDR3aa: CASNYSHSGDYEQYF

j_gene: TRBJ2-7
d_gene: NA
v_gene: TRBV6-1
abundance: NA
CDR3nt: TGTGCCAGCAGGAGCGTGTCCCTTTCCTACGAGCAGTACTTC
CDR3aa: CASRSVSLSYEQYF

j_gene: TRBJ1-1
d_gene: NA
v_gene: TRBV29-1
abundance: many
CDR3nt: TGCAGCGGATCCACGAAGAGTGGGGCTTTCTTT
CDR3aa: CSGSTKSGAFF

j_gene: TRBJ2-7
d_gene: NA
v_gene: TRBV12-3/TRBV12-4
abundance: NA
CDR3nt: TGTGCCAGCAGTTTGTTAGCACGAGGCTACGAGCAGTACTTC
CDR3aa: CASSLLARGYEQYF

j_gene: TRBJ2-1
d_gene: NA
v_gene: TRBV11-2
abundance: NA
CDR3nt: TGTGCCAGCAGTGCCCACATTTTAGGGAGAAATCTATTCTACAATGAGCAGTTCTTC
CDR3aa: CASSAHILGRNLFYNEQFF

j_gene: TRBJ1-1
d_gene: NA
v_gene: TRBV4-3
abundance: NA
CDR3nt: TGCGCTAGCAGCCAAACACAGAGTGGGTCCACGGAAGCTTTCTTT
CDR3aa: CASSQTQSGSTEAFF

j_gene: TRBJ2-7
d_gene: NA
v_gene: TRBV11-3
abundance: NA
CDR3nt: TGTGTCAGCGGCGTGGGTCAGTCCTACGAGCAGTACTTC
CDR3aa: CVSGVGQSYEQYF

j_gene: TRBJ1-2
d_gene: NA
v_gene: TRBV28
abundance: NA
CDR3nt: TGTGCCAGCAGCGACAGATCTACTCGAGGCCACACCTTC
CDR3aa: CASSDRSTRGHTF

j_gene: TRBJ1-1
d_gene: NA
v_gene: TRBV29-1
abundance: NA
CDR3nt: TGCAGCGTTAGGAAGACTGAAGCTCTCTTT
CDR3aa: CSVRKTEALF

j_gene: TRBJ1-3
d_gene: TRBD1
v_gene: TRBV4-1
abundance: once
CDR3nt: TGCGCAAGCAGTCCTACAGGGGGTACTCGAAACACCATATATTTT
CDR3aa: CASSPTGGTRNTIYF

j_gene: TRBJ1-5
d_gene: NA
v_gene: TRBV7-9
abundance: NA
CDR3nt: TGTGTCAGCAGCTTAGCCGGGGGTCACGGTCCCCATCAGCCCCAGCATTTT
CDR3aa: CVSSLAGGHGPHQPQHF

j_gene: TRBJ2-7
d_gene: TRBD2
v_gene: TRBV6-2/TRBV6-3
abundance: once
CDR3nt: TGTGCCAGGAGCCAGAGACTGGGACTAGCGGGGACCTACGCGCAGTACTTC
CDR3aa: CARSQRLGLAGTYAQYF

j_gene: TRBJ2-3
d_gene: TRBD2
v_gene: TRBV6-5
abundance: NA
CDR3nt: TGTACCAGTAACCCAGGACTAGCGGGAAGAGATACGCAGTATTTT
CDR3aa: CTSNPGLAGRDTQYF

j_gene: TRBJ1-4
d_gene: NA
v_gene: TRBV11-2
abundance: NA
CDR3nt: TGTGCCAGCAGCTTAGACCCGACAAGGGTTGAAAGACTGTTGTTT
CDR3aa: CASSLDPTRVERLLF

j_gene: TRBJ2-3
d_gene: NA
v_gene: TRBV11-2
abundance: NA
CDR3nt: TGTACCAGCAGCCCCCCGGGTCTGGCAGATACGCAGTATTTT
CDR3aa: CTSSPPGLADTQYF

j_gene: TRBJ1-5
d_gene: NA
v_gene: TRBV28
abundance: NA
CDR3nt: TGTGCCAGCAGAGAAGACATGGCCGCCCATAGCCTCACCTCTAAGTGGACCCAGCATTTT
CDR3aa: CASREDMAAHSLTSKWTQHF

j_gene: TRBJ1-1
d_gene: NA
v_gene: TRBV6-2/TRBV6-3
abundance: large
CDR3nt: TGTGCCAGCAGTTCGGCAGGGCCGGCTTTCTTT
CDR3aa: CASSSAGPAFF

j_gene: TRBJ2-6
d_gene: TRBD1
v_gene: TRBV6-1
abundance: NA
CDR3nt: TGTTCCAGCACCGAGACAGGGGCCCTCTCTGGGGCCAACGTCTTGACTTTC
CDR3aa: CSSTETGALSGANVLTF

j_gene: TRBJ2-3
d_gene: TRBD1
v_gene: TRBV29-1
abundance: NA
CDR3nt: TGCAGCGTTAAGGGGGCCCCGGGAATCACAGATACGCGGTATTTT
CDR3aa: CSVKGAPGITDTRYF

j_gene: TRBJ1-5
d_gene: NA
v_gene: TRBV29-1
abundance: NA
CDR3nt: TGCAGCGTTATCGGACAAATCAGTCAGACCCAGCATTTT
CDR3aa: CSVIGQISQTQHF

j_gene: TRBJ2-1
d_gene: NA
v_gene: TRBV29-1
abundance: many
CDR3nt: TGCAGCGTTATGAGTATTCTTAATGAGCAGTTCTTC
CDR3aa: CSVMSILNEQFF

j_gene: TRBJ2-3
d_gene: NA
v_gene: TRBV12-3/TRBV12-4
abundance: NA
CDR3nt: TGTGCCAGTAGCCAGGACCAGTCCTTCACAGATACGCAGTATTTT
CDR3aa: CASSQDQSFTDTQYF